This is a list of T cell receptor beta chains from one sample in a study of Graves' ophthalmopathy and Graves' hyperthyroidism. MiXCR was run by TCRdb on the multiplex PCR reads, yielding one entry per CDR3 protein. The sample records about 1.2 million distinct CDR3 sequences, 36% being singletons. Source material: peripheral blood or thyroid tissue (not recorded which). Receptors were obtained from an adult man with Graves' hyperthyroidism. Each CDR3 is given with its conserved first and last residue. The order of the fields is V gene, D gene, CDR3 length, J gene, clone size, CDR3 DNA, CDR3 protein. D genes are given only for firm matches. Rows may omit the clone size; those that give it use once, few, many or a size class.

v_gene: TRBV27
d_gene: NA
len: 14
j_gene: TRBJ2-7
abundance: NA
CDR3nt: TGTGCCAGCAGTTTATCAACTAACCCCTACGAGCAGTACTTC
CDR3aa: CASSLSTNPYEQYF

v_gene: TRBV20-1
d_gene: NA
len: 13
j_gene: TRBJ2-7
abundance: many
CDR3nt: TGCAGTGCTCAGGGGTCAAGAACCTACGAGCAGTACTTC
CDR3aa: CSAQGSRTYEQYF

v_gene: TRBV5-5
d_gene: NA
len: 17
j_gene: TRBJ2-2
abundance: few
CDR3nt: TGTGCCAGCAGCTTTCAGGGGCAGAGTACGAACACCGGGGAGCTGTTTTTT
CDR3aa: CASSFQGQSTNTGELFF

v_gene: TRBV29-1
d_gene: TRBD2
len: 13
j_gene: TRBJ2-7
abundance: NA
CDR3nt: TGCAGCTTATCCGGGACTAGTAGCCACGAGCAGTACTTC
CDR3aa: CSLSGTSSHEQYF

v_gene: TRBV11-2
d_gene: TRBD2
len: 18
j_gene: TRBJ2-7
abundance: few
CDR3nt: TGTGCCAGCAGCAAACGGACTAGCGGGGGTGCCAGATCCTACGAGCAGTACTTC
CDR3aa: CASSKRTSGGARSYEQYF

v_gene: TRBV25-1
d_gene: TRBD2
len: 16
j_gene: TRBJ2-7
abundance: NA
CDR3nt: TGTGCCAGCAGCCCCATTGGGACTAGCGGAACCTACGAGCAGTACTTC
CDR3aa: CASSPIGTSGTYEQYF

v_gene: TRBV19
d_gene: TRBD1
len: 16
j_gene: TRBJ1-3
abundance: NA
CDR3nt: TGTGCCAGTACCAATAGGGGACAGACCTCTGGAAACACCATATATTTT
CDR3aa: CASTNRGQTSGNTIYF

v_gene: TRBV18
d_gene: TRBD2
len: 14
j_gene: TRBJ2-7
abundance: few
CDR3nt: TGTGCCAGCTCACCCGTTAGCGGGGTATACGAGCAGTACTTC
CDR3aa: CASSPVSGVYEQYF

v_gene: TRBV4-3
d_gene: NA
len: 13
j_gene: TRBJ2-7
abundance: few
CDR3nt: TGCGCCAGCAGCCAAGATATGAGGAGAGAGCAGTACTTC
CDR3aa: CASSQDMRREQYF

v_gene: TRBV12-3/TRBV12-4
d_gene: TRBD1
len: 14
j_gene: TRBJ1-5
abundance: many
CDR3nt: TGTGCCAGCAGCCTTACAGGGGGGGGTGGGCCCCAGCATTTT
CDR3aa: CASSLTGGGGPQHF

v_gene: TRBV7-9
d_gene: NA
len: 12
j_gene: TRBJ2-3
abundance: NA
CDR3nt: TGTGCCAGCAGCAAACGCCAAGATACGCAGTATTTT
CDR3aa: CASSKRQDTQYF

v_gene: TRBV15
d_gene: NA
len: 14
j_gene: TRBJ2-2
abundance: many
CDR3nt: TGTGCCACCAGCAGAGATGGGGGGACCGGGGAGCTGTTTTTT
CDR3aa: CATSRDGGTGELFF

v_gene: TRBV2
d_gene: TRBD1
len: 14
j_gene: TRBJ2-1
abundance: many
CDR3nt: TGTGCCAGCAGTGGGACAGGAGCCTACAATGAGCAGTTCTTC
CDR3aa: CASSGTGAYNEQFF

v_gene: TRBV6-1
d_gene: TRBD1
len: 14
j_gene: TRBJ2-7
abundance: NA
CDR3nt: TGTGCCAGCAGTCCGGACAGGGTGAAACACGAGCAGTACTTC
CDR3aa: CASSPDRVKHEQYF

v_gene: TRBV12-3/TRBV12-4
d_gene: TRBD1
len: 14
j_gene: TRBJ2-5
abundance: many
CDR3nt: TGTGCCAGCAGTGGCCGGGACAGACAAGAGACCCAGTACTTC
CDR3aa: CASSGRDRQETQYF

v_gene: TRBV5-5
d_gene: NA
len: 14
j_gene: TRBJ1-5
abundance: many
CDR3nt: TGTGCCAGCAGCTTCGGGCCCTACAATCAGCCCCAGCATTTT
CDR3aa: CASSFGPYNQPQHF

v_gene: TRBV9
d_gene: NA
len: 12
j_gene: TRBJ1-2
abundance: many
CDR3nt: TGTGCCAGCAGCGTAGGAGGATGGGGCTACACCTTC
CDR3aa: CASSVGGWGYTF

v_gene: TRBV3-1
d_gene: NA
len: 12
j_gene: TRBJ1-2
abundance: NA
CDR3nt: TGTGCCAGCAGCCTAGACATGGTCGTGGCCACCTTC
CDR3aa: CASSLDMVVATF

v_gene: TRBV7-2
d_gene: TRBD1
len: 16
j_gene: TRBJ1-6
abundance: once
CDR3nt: TGTGCCAGCAGCATCGACCACGGACAGGGGGTTTCACCCCTCCACTTT
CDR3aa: CASSIDHGQGVSPLHF

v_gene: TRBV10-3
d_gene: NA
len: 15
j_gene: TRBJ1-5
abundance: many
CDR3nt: TGTGCCACCCGTAAGGAGGAGTATAGCAATCAGCCCCAGCATTTT
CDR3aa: CATRKEEYSNQPQHF

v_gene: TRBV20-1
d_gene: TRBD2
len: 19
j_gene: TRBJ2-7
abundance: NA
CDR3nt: TGCAGTGCTAGAGCGAGCCCCTCCACTAGCGGTGGGGCCCTCTACGAGCAGTACTTC
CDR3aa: CSARASPSTSGGALYEQYF

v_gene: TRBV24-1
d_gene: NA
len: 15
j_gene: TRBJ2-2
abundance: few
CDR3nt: TGTGCCACCCGGTCACGAGTCCCTGACACCGGGGAGCTGTTTTTT
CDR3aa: CATRSRVPDTGELFF

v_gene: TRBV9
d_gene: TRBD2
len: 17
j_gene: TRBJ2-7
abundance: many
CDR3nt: TGTGCCAGCAGCGTAGGAGCAGCGGGAGGGCCAAGCGACGAGCAGTACTTC
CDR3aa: CASSVGAAGGPSDEQYF

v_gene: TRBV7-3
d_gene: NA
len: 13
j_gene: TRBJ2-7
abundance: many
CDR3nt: TGTGCCAGCAGCCCGGGGCGCAGCTACGAGCAGTACTTC
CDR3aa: CASSPGRSYEQYF